This TCR beta chain came from a study of T-cell reconstitution after alpha-beta-depleted transplantation in children. The germline V gene has CDR1 ENHRY and CDR2 SYGVKD. The CDR3 totals 12 residues. Trimming removed 6 bases from V and 6 bases from J; junction bases left unmatched: 1. During its preparation, the TCRbeta library received unique molecular identifiers. Using its own MiXCR run on the PCR reads, TCRdb lists one record per CDR3 protein. The table has some 400,000 distinct CDR3 sequences, roughly 20% seen once; the top ten hold less than 4.5%. The genes are TRBV10-3 and TRBJ2-1, with 8 positions matching TRBD2. This TCR was recovered from a human donor who donated a stem cell graft to a child with acute myeloid leukemia. Sequences were derived from PBMCs from the stem cell graft donor, sampled from the stem cell graft. The CDR3 nucleotides are TGTGCCATCAGCGGGACTAGCAATGAGCAGTTCTTC. It translates to CAISGTSNEQFF.